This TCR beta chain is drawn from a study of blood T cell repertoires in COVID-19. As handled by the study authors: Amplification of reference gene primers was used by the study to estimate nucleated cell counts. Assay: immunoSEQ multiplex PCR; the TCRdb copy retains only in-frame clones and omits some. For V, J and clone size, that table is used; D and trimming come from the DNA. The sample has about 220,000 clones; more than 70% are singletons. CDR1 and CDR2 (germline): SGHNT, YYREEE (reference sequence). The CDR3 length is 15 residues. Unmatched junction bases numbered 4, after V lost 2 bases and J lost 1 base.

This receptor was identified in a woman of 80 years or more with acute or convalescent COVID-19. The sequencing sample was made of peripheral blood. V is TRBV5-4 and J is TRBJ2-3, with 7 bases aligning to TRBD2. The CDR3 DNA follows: TGTGCCAGCAGCTTTGAACGGGGGGGCACAGATACGCAGTATTTT. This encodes CASSFERGGTDTQYF.